These 24 T cell receptor beta chains share one sample of origin, sequenced in a study of T cells in Graves' hyperthyroidism and ophthalmopathy. TCR beta CDR3 regions were amplified from RNA transcripts. The HTBI set primed first-round TCR CDR3 RT-PCR. MiXCR was run by TCRdb on the multiplex PCR reads, yielding one entry per CDR3 protein. The table has 500,000 to 750,000 distinct CDR3 sequences, more than 15% seen once; the top ten hold 7.3%. The sequenced sample consisted of blood. Every receptor here comes from a woman aged 25 to 39 with Graves' hyperthyroidism.

This chain connects TRBV4-1 to TRBJ1-6; a possible D gene is TRBD1 (5 bases). Trimming took 2 bases from V and 9 from J, leaving 17 bases between them. Germline values: CDR1 MGHRA, CDR2 YSYEKL. The length of the CDR3 is 16 residues. The CDR3 region is CASSQNGAVGVSPLHF. The CDR3 coding sequence is TGCGCCAGCAGCCAAAACGGCGCGGTGGGGGTTTCACCCCTCCACTTT.

The chain combines TRBV25-1 with TRBJ2-2; D is uncertain. The CDR3 consists of 15 residues. CDR1 is MGHDK, CDR2 SYGVNS, per germline. Trimming left V 4 bases short and J 0 bases short, with 9 bases between. The CDR3 DNA sequence: TGTGCCAGCAGTGGTACACCTTCGAACACCGGGGAGCTGTTTTTT. Encoded protein: CASSGTPSNTGELFF. Together with reference TRBV25-1 and TRBJ2-2, the CDR3 gives the full variable domain: EADIYQTPRYLVIGTGKKITLECSQTMGHDKMYWYQQDPGMELHLIHYSYGVNSTEKGDLSSESTVSRIRTEHFPLTLESARPSHTSQYLCASSGTPSNTGELFFGEGSRLTVL.

This clonotype has only a few counts. The chain uses TRBV11-2 and TRBJ2-1; unclear D gene. Germline CDR1 and CDR2: SGHAT and FQNNGV. There are 12 residues in the CDR3. Trimming shortened V by 9 bases and J by 8 bases, and 14 bases separated the two germline ends. The CDR3 loop is CASSIPGDEQFF. DNA of the CDR3: TGTGCCAGTAGTATCCCCGGCGATGAGCAGTTCTTC.

This clonotype was observed at least ten times. This may stem from a read error, because a much larger clone lies one nucleotide away. The chain employs TRBV5-1 and TRBJ2-3; possibly TRBD1 for D (6 bases). V lost 4 bases and J lost 0, with 9 bases in between. From germline, CDR1 is SGHRS and CDR2 YFSETQ. The CDR3 length is 14 residues. In DNA form, the CDR3 reads TGCGCCAGCAGCCACGGACAGAGCACAGATACGCAGTATTTT. Amino acid sequence: CASSHGQSTDTQYF.

The J gene is TRBJ2-5, the V gene TRBV24-1; D is possibly TRBD1 or TRBD2 (5 bases each). V was shortened by 2 bases and J by 2 bases, with 14 bases between the two germline ends. This CDR3 contains 16 residues. CDR1 and CDR2 from the germline V gene are KGHDR and SFDVKD. CDR3 nucleotides: TGTGCCACCAGTGATTCCTGGGGGTCGGAACAAGAGACCCAGTACTTC. Its protein is CATSDSWGSEQETQYF.

This clonotype was seen at least ten times. This chain joins TRBV5-5 and TRBJ2-1; D unclear. CDR3 length: 16 amino acids. Trimming took off 2 bases at V and 6 bases at J, with 18 bases between the two ends. The germline V gene has CDR1 SGHKS and CDR2 YYEKEE (reference sequence). CDR3 coding DNA: TGTGCCAGCAGCTTCCTAACTGGAGCCTTATTCAATGAGCAGTTCTTC. This codes for CASSFLTGALFNEQFF.

CDR3: CASSVLGTRDGNTIYF. The CDR3, as DNA: TGTGCCAGCAGCGTTTTGGGGACTAGAGATGGAAACACCATATATTTT. The V and J genes are TRBV9 and TRBJ1-3; D possibly corresponds to TRBD1 (5 bases). CDR3 length equals 16 residues. V lost 2 bases to trimming and J lost 3 bases, with 15 bases between them. The germline V gene has CDR1 SGDLS and CDR2 YYNGEE.

This clonotype was seen many times. This sequence joins TRBV24-1 and TRBJ2-1, with 10 bases that match TRBD2. CDR3 length equals 14 residues. V shed 5 bases and J 10 bases; nucleotides not matched to a gene: 7. Germline CDR1 KGHDR, CDR2 SFDVKD. The CDR3 coding sequence is TGTGCCACCAGTGTCACTAGCGGGATAGAAGAGCAGTTCTTC. This encodes CATSVTSGIEEQFF.

This clonotype was seen ten or more times. At one of its ends the junction is not consistent with the germline gene, which may arise from a read error. The V call is TRBV12-3 or TRBV12-4, the J call TRBJ2-1; 10 bases align to TRBD2. This CDR3 is 14 amino acids long. CDR3 DNA: TGTGCCAGCAGTCTAGCGGGAGCGAACCCTGAGCAGTTCTTC. Amino acid sequence: CASSLAGANPEQFF.

This clonotype was seen repeatedly, ten times or more. This chain joins TRBV6-2 or TRBV6-3 and TRBJ1-1; D is uncertain. Deletions cut 7 bases from V and 1 base from J, with 31 bases between. The CDR3 is made up of 20 amino acids. CDR1 MNHEY and CDR2 SVGEGT come from the germline V gene. This CDR3 reads CASTDQKRQALGSWNTEAFF. The CDR3 coding sequence is TGTGCCAGCACCGATCAGAAGAGGCAGGCATTAGGCTCGTGGAACACTGAAGCTTTCTTT.

This clonotype has a handful of counts. CDR3 sequence (DNA): TGTGCCAGCAGCTTAGCTAGTGAAAAACTGTTTTTT. Residues: CASSLASEKLFF. This chain links TRBV7-9 with TRBJ1-4; no clear D gene. Per germline, CDR1 SEHNR and CDR2 FQNEAQ (reference sequence). The CDR3 loop spans 12 amino acids. V shed 0 bases and J shed 7 bases, with 3 bases lying between them.

The V gene is TRBV6-1, the J gene TRBJ2-7; D might be TRBD2 (6 bases). V was shortened by 7 bases and J by 0 bases, with 16 bases between the two germline ends. The germline CDR1 and CDR2 sequences are MNHNS and SASEGT. The CDR3 covers 15 residues. The DNA for the CDR3 is TGTGCCAGCACCGATGGGGGGTCTCTCTCCTACGAGCAGTACTTC. This encodes CASTDGGSLSYEQYF.

This chain links TRBV5-1 with TRBJ2-2, with 7 bases identical to TRBD1. Germline CDR1 and CDR2: SGHRS and YFSETQ. Germline trimming cut 1 base from V and 6 bases from J; bases unmatched to any gene: 6. This CDR3 region has 15 residues. CDR3 amino acids: CASSLQGVVSGELFF. In DNA form, the CDR3 reads TGCGCCAGCAGCTTGCAGGGGGTCGTTTCCGGGGAGCTGTTTTTT.

Many counts were recorded for this clonotype. The rearrangement joins TRBV7-2 to TRBJ2-1, with 9 nucleotides matching TRBD2. The CDR3 is 21 amino acids. CDR1 is SGHTA and CDR2 is FQGNSA in the germline V gene. J lost 1 base, V lost 2 bases, and 18 bases had no gene match. This CDR3 reads CASSLILGGRVGGRSYNEQFF. The CDR3 bases are TGTGCCAGCAGCTTAATCTTGGGCGGGAGGGTTGGAGGGAGGTCCTACAATGAGCAGTTCTTC. Using reference TRBV7-2 and TRBJ2-1 for the parts outside the CDR3, the full variable domain is GAGVSQSPSNKVTEKGKDVELRCDPISGHTALYWYRQSLGQGLEFLIYFQGNSAPDKSGLPSDRFSAERTGGSVSTLTIQRTQQEDSAVYLCASSLILGGRVGGRSYNEQFFGPGTRLTVL.

This clonotype was seen ten or more times. The chain has TRBV7-9 and TRBJ1-1, with TRBD1 matching over 7 bases. V lost 3 bases and J lost 1; bases outside the gene matches: 5. The CDR3 is 15 residues long. Germline V gene sequence: CDR1 SEHNR, CDR2 FQNEAQ (reference sequence). The chain's CDR3 is CASSLGQTPNTEAFF. CDR3 coding DNA: TGTGCCAGCAGCTTGGGACAGACACCGAACACTGAAGCTTTCTTT.

This clonotype was counted only a few times. The chain couples TRBV7-2 to TRBJ2-7; D not certain. Germline loops: CDR1 SGHTA, CDR2 FQGNSA. V dropped 1 base and J dropped 4 bases, with 14 bases sitting between them. CDR3 size: 15 residues. The CDR3 reads CASSLVVGQEYEQYF. The CDR3 nucleotides read TGTGCCAGCAGCTTAGTGGTAGGCCAAGAGTACGAGCAGTACTTC.

This clonotype was seen a few times. The V gene is TRBV9, the J gene TRBJ2-1; a weak D match, TRBD1 (5 bases). The germline V gene has CDR1 SGDLS and CDR2 YYNGEE. The CDR3 is made up of 14 amino acids. V dropped 1 base and J dropped 12 bases, with 17 bases sitting between them. CDR3: CASSVTLQGSSQFF. The CDR3 DNA sequence: TGTGCCAGCAGCGTAACCCTCCAGGGCAGTTCGCAGTTCTTC.

At least ten counts were recorded for this clonotype. This rearrangement joins TRBV5-6 to TRBJ2-1, with TRBD1 matching over 7 bases. The CDR3 has 16 amino acids. With 3 bases clipped from V and 4 bases from J, the junction kept 10 bases outside the gene matches. The V gene's germline CDR1 is SGHDT and CDR2 YYEEEE. CDR3 sequence reads: CASSYMTGLEYNEQFF. CDR3 DNA: TGTGCCAGCAGCTATATGACAGGGCTCGAATACAATGAGCAGTTCTTC.

This clonotype was detected a few times. The chain is built from TRBV4-2 and TRBJ2-3; 7 positions agree with TRBD2. Trimming at V came to 4 bases and at J to 4 bases, leaving 8 bases not matched to a gene. This CDR3 contains 15 residues. The germline gives CDR1 LGHNA, CDR2 YNFKEQ. CDR3 bases: TGTGCCAGCAGCCTCCAGCGGGGTTCGTCAGATACGCAGTATTTT. Translated, it gives CASSLQRGSSDTQYF.

A word on this clonotype: This may come from a read error, since a much larger clone is one base off. V is TRBV20-1 and J is TRBJ1-1, with 8 bases matching TRBD1. This CDR3 comprises 17 residues. Germline-derived CDR1 and CDR2 are DFQATT and SNEGSKA (reference sequence). CDR3 DNA sequence: TGCAGTGCTAGAGGCGACAGGGGAAGGGGGTCGGACACTGAAACTTTCTTT. This translates into CSARGDRGRGSDTETFF.

This clonotype showed up many times. J is TRBJ2-1 and V is TRBV10-3; TRBD2 might be the D (5 bases). This CDR3 contains 14 residues. The V and J ends lost 4 bases and 0 bases respectively, with 7 bases between them. CDR1 ENHRY and CDR2 SYGVKD come from the germline V gene. CDR3 residues: CAISGGRSYNEQFF. In nucleotides, the CDR3 is TGTGCCATCAGTGGAGGGCGCTCCTACAATGAGCAGTTCTTC.

At least ten counts were recorded for this clonotype. V usage is TRBV27 and J usage is TRBJ2-1; 10 nucleotides agree with TRBD2. Germline V gene data show CDR1 as MNHEY and CDR2 as SMNVEV (reference sequence). Trimming cost V 6 bases and J 2 bases; bases outside gene matches: 4. This CDR3 comprises 15 residues. The CDR3 nucleotides are TGTGCCAGCAGCCCACTAGCGGGGACCTACAATGAGCAGTTCTTC. This translates into CASSPLAGTYNEQFF.

This clonotype has at least ten counts. The rearrangement uses TRBV2 and TRBJ2-2, with D perhaps matching TRBD2 (6 bases). The germline V gene has CDR1 SNHLY and CDR2 FYNNEI. Trimming took off 4 bases at V and 0 bases at J, with 12 bases between the two ends. CDR3 size: 16 residues. The CDR3 loop reads CASSVFGLTNTGELFF. The CDR3 nucleotides are TGTGCCAGCAGTGTCTTTGGACTAACGAACACCGGGGAGCTGTTTTTT.

The V gene is TRBV28, the J gene TRBJ2-1, with TRBD2 matching 8 bases. CDR3 length: 16 amino acids. With V trimmed by 6 bases and J by 4 bases, 11 bases remained unmatched. CDR1 and CDR2 from the germline V gene are MDHEN and SYDVKM. Written as DNA, the CDR3 is TGTGCCAGCAGAACACACGGGAGGGGGGGATACAATGAGCAGTTCTTC. Residues: CASRTHGRGGYNEQFF.